The 26 T cell receptor beta chains presented below share a single source sample, sequenced in a study of identical twins (dated by TCRdb to 2016 to 2017). Libraries were made using 5' RACE. Sequencing instrument: Illumina HiSeq 2000. The public reads were reprocessed in TCRdb via fastp at Q25 and MiXCR, keeping in-frame beta chains. All rows with the same CDR3 protein become a single entry with the most common DNA and genes. The sample data list approximately 530,000 distinct CDR3 sequences, and under 25% of these were observed just once. The biggest ten clones account for around 0.48% of the sample. These same data were also listed under a study on yellow fever vaccine responses in identical twins.

Source material: CD4+ T cells sorted from blood. The source of these receptors is a woman aged 18-30 years in good health.

This chain connects TRBV29-1 to TRBJ2-1, with D uncertain. V lost 1 base to trimming and J lost 0 bases, with 19 bases between them. CDR1 and CDR2 from the germline V gene are SQVTM and ANQGSEA. The CDR3 spans 18 residues. This chain's CDR3 is CSVEGTRLPKSSYNEQFF. The CDR3 nucleotides read TGCAGCGTTGAAGGAACGAGGCTACCAAAGAGCTCCTACAATGAGCAGTTCTTC.

The chain recombines TRBV20-1 with TRBJ2-6; TRBD2 aligns across 9 bases. The CDR3 has 18 amino acids. Germline trimming cut 6 bases from V and 3 bases from J; bases unmatched to any gene: 15. CDR1 and CDR2 from the germline V gene are DFQATT and SNEGSKA (reference sequence). As DNA, the CDR3 is TGCAGTGCCACCCCCACTAGCGGGTTAAATGGTGGGGCCAACGTCCTGACTTTC. Its translation is CSATPTSGLNGGANVLTF.

The V gene is TRBV7-2, the J gene TRBJ1-1, with 9 bases identical to TRBD1. The CDR3 is 14 residues long. V was clipped by 6 bases and J by 1 base; unmatched bases: 3. Germline CDR1 reads SGHTA; CDR2 reads FQGNSA. The DNA for the CDR3 is TGTGCCAGCAGTCAACAGGGGGCGAACACTGAAGCTTTCTTT. Protein product: CASSQQGANTEAFF.

This sequence joins TRBV5-1 and TRBJ2-7; D gene ambiguous. V shed 0 bases and J shed 3 bases, with 16 bases lying between them. CDR3 length equals 16 residues. In germline, CDR1 is SGHRS, CDR2 YFSETQ. The CDR3 sequence: CASSLVLTSQNYEQYF. The CDR3 nucleotides read TGCGCCAGCAGCTTGGTCCTTACCTCACAAAACTACGAGCAGTACTTC.

The table lists this clonotype with a few counts. The CDR3 DNA reads as TGTGCCAGCAGCCGCACAGGCCCGGGGAATCAGCCCCAGCATTTT. It specifies CASSRTGPGNQPQHF. This sequence joins TRBV6-1 and TRBJ1-5, with D perhaps TRBD1 (5 bases). Trimming stripped 6 bases from V and 4 bases from J, with 16 bases between. Germline loops: CDR1 MNHNS, CDR2 SASEGT. This CDR3 has 15 amino acids.

This clonotype was seen only a few times. The chain recombines TRBV5-1 with TRBJ1-4; possibly TRBD1 for D (5 bases). The V and J ends lost 5 bases and 5 bases respectively, with 13 bases between them. Germline CDR1 and CDR2: SGHRS and YFSETQ. There are 14 residues in the CDR3. The CDR3 reads CASREGRINEKLFF. The CDR3 DNA follows: TGCGCCAGCAGAGAGGGGCGGATAAATGAAAAACTGTTTTTT.

The chain uses TRBV28 and TRBJ1-5; D is perhaps TRBD1 (6 bases). The CDR3 totals 16 residues. The V gene lost 3 bases and the J gene lost 0 bases, with 12 bases spanning the gap. CDR1 is MDHEN, CDR2 SYDVKM, per germline. The CDR3 region has the DNA TGTGCCAGCAGTTTGTACCAGGGGTATAGCAATCAGCCCCAGCATTTT. Residues: CASSLYQGYSNQPQHF.

Of note for this clonotype: Sequence at one end of the junction differs from germline and may be a read error. V is TRBV12-3 or TRBV12-4 and J is TRBJ2-5, with 7 bases identical to TRBD2. The CDR3 contains 19 residues. The CDR3 region has the DNA TGTGCCTGCAGTTCCCTCCACAACTACCGCGGGGGACCTCAAGAGACCCAGTACTTC. Translating it yields CACSSLHNYRGGPQETQYF.

In its sample, this clonotype was seen a few times. The gene calls are TRBV5-1 and TRBJ2-3; D gene unclear. Germline CDR1 reads SGHRS; CDR2 reads YFSETQ. The CDR3 spans 14 residues. Trimming pared 1 base from V and 2 bases from J, leaving 8 bases between. CDR3 sequence (DNA): TGCGCCAGCAGCTTGACAGATCCCACAGATACGCAGTATTTT. Protein product: CASSLTDPTDTQYF.

V and J are TRBV5-1 and TRBJ2-7; 10 bases are shared with TRBD1. Unmatched junction bases numbered 5, after V lost 0 bases and J lost 5 bases. The CDR3 loop spans 15 amino acids. The germline V gene has CDR1 SGHRS and CDR2 YFSETQ. CDR3 DNA sequence: TGCGCCAGCAGCTTGGAGGGACAGGGGCCCCACGAGCAGTACGTC. Translation gives CASSLEGQGPHEQYV.

The sample holds one count of this clonotype. This chain links TRBV25-1 with TRBJ2-7; D remains ambiguous. Trimming stripped 4 bases from V and 5 bases from J, with 9 bases between. Germline CDR1 reads MGHDK; CDR2 reads SYGVNS. The CDR3 covers 12 residues. The CDR3 spells CASSGVAHEQYF. For the CDR3, the DNA is TGTGCCAGCAGTGGAGTGGCCCACGAGCAGTACTTC.

The chain combines TRBV25-1 with TRBJ2-7, with 10 bases identical to TRBD1. The CDR3 consists of 14 residues. Germline CDR1 reads MGHDK; CDR2 reads SYGVNS. With V trimmed by 4 bases and J by 9 bases, 9 bases remained unmatched. The DNA for the CDR3 is TGTGCCAGCAGTGTGACAGGGGGCGCGTCGGGGCAGTACTTC. It is translated as CASSVTGGASGQYF.

This clonotype showed up just a few times. The rearrangement joins TRBV19 to TRBJ2-3; D might be TRBD2 (7 bases). The CDR3 runs 17 residues. CDR1 is LNHDA and CDR2 is SQIVND in the germline V gene (reference sequence). V lost 7 bases, J lost 0 bases, and 20 bases lay in between. The CDR3 loop reads CASTSGGSGTSTDTQYF. The DNA of the CDR3 is TGTGCCAGTACCTCCGGGGGGTCCGGGACAAGCACAGATACGCAGTATTTT. The whole variable domain, remainder taken from reference TRBV19 and TRBJ2-3, is DGGITQSPKYLFRKEGQNVTLSCEQNLNHDAMYWYRQDPGQGLRLIYYSQIVNDFQKGDIAEGYSVSREKKESFPLTVTSAQKNPTAFYLCASTSGGSGTSTDTQYFGPGTRLTVL.

This clonotype has just a few counts. This chain uses TRBV12-3 or TRBV12-4 with TRBJ2-2; 9 positions match TRBD2. The CDR3 length is 14 residues. The ends lost 7 bases at V and 5 bases at J; junction bases unmatched: 5. The CDR3 spells CASIAGERTGELFF. The CDR3 DNA sequence: TGTGCCAGCATAGCGGGGGAGAGGACCGGGGAGCTGTTTTTT.

This clonotype has a handful of counts. The chain carries TRBV12-3 or TRBV12-4 and TRBJ2-2, with TRBD2 matching over 9 bases. The CDR3 spans 15 residues. V was clipped by 6 bases and J by 5 bases; unmatched bases: 7. CDR3 sequence: CASSRSGSGTGELFF. CDR3 nucleotide sequence: TGTGCCAGCAGCCGTAGCGGGAGCGGGACCGGGGAGCTGTTTTTT.

The chain recombines TRBV10-2 with TRBJ1-2; 7 positions match TRBD1. Germline CDR1 reads WSHSY; CDR2 reads SAAADI. V shed 3 bases and J 2 bases; nucleotides not matched to a gene: 9. The CDR3 has 16 amino acids. DNA of the CDR3: TGCGCCAGCAGTGATCGCACAGGGGTTGGAAACTATGGCTACACCTTC. This gives the protein CASSDRTGVGNYGYTF.

The gene calls are TRBV4-1 and TRBJ2-3; 8 bases are a match to TRBD2. Trimming cost V 2 bases and J 0 bases; bases outside gene matches: 4. Germline V lookup: CDR1 MGHRA, CDR2 YSYEKL. The CDR3 is 16 residues long. CDR3 in amino acids: CASSQPLAASTDTQYF. The CDR3 nucleotides are TGCGCCAGCAGCCAACCACTAGCGGCTAGCACAGATACGCAGTATTTT.

This chain links TRBV19 with TRBJ2-2; 7 nucleotides agree with TRBD2. The CDR3 extends over 17 amino acids. Trimming removed 6 bases from V and 1 base from J; junction bases left unmatched: 11. Germline loops: CDR1 LNHDA, CDR2 SQIVND (reference sequence). The CDR3 DNA follows: TGTGCCAGTAGGCATAGTGTCGGGGGGAGGAACACCGGGGAGCTGTTTTTT. The encoded protein is CASRHSVGGRNTGELFF.

V and J are TRBV27 and TRBJ2-5; 9 bases are shared with TRBD2. Germline V CDR1 and CDR2: MNHEY, SMNVEV (reference sequence). Trimming at V came to 5 bases and at J to 4 bases, leaving 11 bases not matched to a gene. The length of the CDR3 is 16 residues. This CDR3 reads CASSPSRAGGGETQYF. Written as DNA, the CDR3 is TGTGCCAGCAGTCCCTCCAGAGCGGGAGGTGGAGAGACCCAGTACTTC.

The chain employs TRBV6-2 or TRBV6-3 and TRBJ1-5; 7 bases line up with TRBD1. Germline lookup yields CDR1 MNHEY and CDR2 SVGEGT. This CDR3 spans 15 amino acids. The junction had 9 bases not matched to a gene; V was cut back by 6 bases and J by 4 bases. The CDR3 reads CASSNTGTANQPQHF. CDR3 nucleotide sequence: TGTGCCAGCAGCAATACCGGGACAGCAAATCAGCCCCAGCATTTT.

V gene TRBV5-1 combines with J gene TRBJ2-1, with D tentatively TRBD1 or TRBD2 (6 bases each). Trimming left V 5 bases short and J 2 bases short, with 14 bases between. Germline CDR1 reads SGHRS; CDR2 reads YFSETQ. The length of the CDR3 is 15 residues. The CDR3 protein is CASSRRDTTYNEQFF. The CDR3 DNA reads as TGCGCCAGCAGTCGGCGGGACACAACCTACAATGAGCAGTTCTTC.

A few counts support this clonotype. The chain recombines TRBV11-2 with TRBJ2-2, with TRBD2 matching over 7 bases. Germline CDR1 is SGHAT and CDR2 is FQNNGV. The V and J ends lost 5 bases and 6 bases, in that order; junction bases with no gene match: 9. This CDR3 region has 15 residues. CDR3 region: CASSGWGGIAGELFF. The CDR3 DNA follows: TGTGCCAGCAGCGGTTGGGGAGGGATCGCCGGGGAGCTGTTTTTT.

This clonotype showed up many times. The rearrangement uses TRBV12-3 or TRBV12-4 and TRBJ2-1, with a tentative D call TRBD2 (5 bases). CDR3 length: 18 amino acids. V was pared by 3 bases and J by 6 bases, with 24 bases between. This chain's CDR3 is CASSLKNPAGRIGNEQFF. The CDR3 nucleotides are TGTGCCAGCAGTTTGAAAAACCCGGCGGGCCGAATAGGCAATGAGCAGTTCTTC.

This clonotype was recorded a few times. The rearrangement uses TRBV12-3 or TRBV12-4 and TRBJ2-7, with D perhaps matching TRBD2 (5 bases). There are 15 residues in the CDR3. Deletions cut 3 bases from V and 1 base from J, with 13 bases between. CDR3 sequence: CASSFISRGSYEQYF. In DNA, the CDR3 is TGTGCCAGCAGTTTTATATCTCGGGGATCCTACGAGCAGTACTTC.

Turning to this clonotype: The conserved phenylalanine or tryptophan normally closing the CDR3 is absent here, so this likely arose from a read error. V is TRBV5-1 and J is TRBJ2-5; TRBD2 matches at 9 bases. CDR1 is SGHRS and CDR2 is YFSETQ in the germline V gene. The CDR3 covers 14 residues. The ends lost 4 bases at V and 4 bases at J; junction bases unmatched: 5. The CDR3 DNA reads as TGCGCCAGCAGCCCTAGCGGGGAAGGAGAGACCCAGTACCTC. The encoded protein is CASSPSGEGETQYL.

The chain recombines TRBV28 with TRBJ2-7; 7 positions match TRBD1. This CDR3 contains 14 residues. Unmatched junction bases numbered 6, after V lost 4 bases and J lost 3 bases. Germline V CDR1 and CDR2: MDHEN, SYDVKM. DNA for the CDR3: TGTGCCAGCAGTTCCGGGACAGAGATCTACGAGCAGTACTTC. This sequence encodes CASSSGTEIYEQYF.